This TCR beta chain is from a study of early T cells in non-severe SARS-CoV-2 infection. In the study overall: The sequenced material was bulk RNA from unsorted whole blood, and its chains were unpaired. Whole-study findings and limits: Matches to VDJdb favored anti-spike CD8 responses and missed private and CD4 specificities.

This clonotype was counted ten times or more. Its specificity is unknown. Molecules of cDNA were individually given unique molecular identifiers that were attached to them. TCRdb reprocessed the 5' RACE reads via MiXCR and lists one record per CDR3 protein. In the table there are about 100,000 distinct CDR3 sequences, about 13% of which are singletons. J was trimmed by 3 bases and V by 3 bases; bases with no gene match: 5. Germline V CDR1 and CDR2: MNHEY, SMNVEV (reference sequence). The CDR3 is 14 residues long. The V gene is TRBV27, the J gene TRBJ2-7; 7 bases match TRBD2. This receptor was obtained from an adult who was a healthcare worker with PCR-confirmed SARS-CoV-2 infection or an uninfected control (not recorded which). The sample taken for sequencing was whole blood. The CDR3, as DNA: TGTGCCAGCAGTTTGAGACTAGCAGGCTACGAGCAGTACTTC. Translated, it gives CASSLRLAGYEQYF.